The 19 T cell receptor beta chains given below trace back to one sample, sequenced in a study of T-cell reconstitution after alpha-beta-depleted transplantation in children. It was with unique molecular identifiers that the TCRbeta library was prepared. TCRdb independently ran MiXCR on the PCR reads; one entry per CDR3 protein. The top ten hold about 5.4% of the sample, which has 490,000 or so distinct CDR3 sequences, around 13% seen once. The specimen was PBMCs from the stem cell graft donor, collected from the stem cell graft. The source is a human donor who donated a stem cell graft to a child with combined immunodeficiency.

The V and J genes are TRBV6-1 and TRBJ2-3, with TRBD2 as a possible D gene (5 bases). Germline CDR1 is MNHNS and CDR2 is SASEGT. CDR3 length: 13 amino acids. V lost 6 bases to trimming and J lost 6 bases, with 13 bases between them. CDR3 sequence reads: CASRRTPTDTQYF. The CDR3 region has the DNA TGTGCCAGCAGGCGGACTCCTACGGATACGCAGTATTTT.

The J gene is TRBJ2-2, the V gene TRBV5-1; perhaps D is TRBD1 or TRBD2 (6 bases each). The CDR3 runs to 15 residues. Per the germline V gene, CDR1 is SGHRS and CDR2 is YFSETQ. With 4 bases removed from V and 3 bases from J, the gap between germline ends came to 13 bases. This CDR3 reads CASSRGQADTGELFF. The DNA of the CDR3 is TGCGCCAGCAGCCGGGGGCAGGCGGACACCGGGGAGCTGTTTTTT.

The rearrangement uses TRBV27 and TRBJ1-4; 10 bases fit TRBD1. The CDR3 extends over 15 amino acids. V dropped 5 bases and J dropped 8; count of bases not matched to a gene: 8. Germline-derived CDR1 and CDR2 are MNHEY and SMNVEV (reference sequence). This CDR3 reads CASSTDRGLGEKLFF. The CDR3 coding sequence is TGTGCCAGCAGTACTGACAGGGGGCTAGGGGAAAAACTGTTTTTT.

The CDR3 is CATSPRGDRHSNQPQHF. CDR3 bases: TGTGCCACCAGCCCCCGGGGGGACAGACATAGCAATCAGCCCCAGCATTTT. The chain is built from TRBV15 and TRBJ1-5, with 7 bases fitting TRBD1. The CDR3 runs 17 residues. The ends lost 5 bases at V and 0 bases at J; junction bases unmatched: 10. Germline CDR1 reads LNHNV; CDR2 reads YYDKDF (reference sequence). Full variable domain (rest looked up from reference TRBV15 and TRBJ1-5): DAMVIQNPRYQVTQFGKPVTLSCSQTLNHNVMYWYQQKSSQAPKLLFHYYDKDFNNEADTPDNFQSRRPNTSFCFLDIRSPGLGDTAMYLCATSPRGDRHSNQPQHFGDGTRLSIL.

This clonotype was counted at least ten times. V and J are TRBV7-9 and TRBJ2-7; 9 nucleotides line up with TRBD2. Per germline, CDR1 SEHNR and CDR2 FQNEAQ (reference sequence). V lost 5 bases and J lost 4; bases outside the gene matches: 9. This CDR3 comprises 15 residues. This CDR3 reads CASSDSTSGPYEQYF. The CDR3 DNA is TGTGCCAGCAGCGATTCGACTAGCGGACCTTACGAGCAGTACTTC.

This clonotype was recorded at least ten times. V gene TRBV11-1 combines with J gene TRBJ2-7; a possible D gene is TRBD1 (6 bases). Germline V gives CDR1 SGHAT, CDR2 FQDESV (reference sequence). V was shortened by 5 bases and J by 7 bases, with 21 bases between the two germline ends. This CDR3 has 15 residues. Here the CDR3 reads CASSKWTANYEEQYF. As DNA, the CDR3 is TGTGCCAGCAGCAAATGGACAGCCAATTACGAGGAGCAGTACTTC.

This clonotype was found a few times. CDR3 nucleotide sequence: TGTGCCAGCAGCCCGTTGGGACAGGGGGCCGGGGAGCTGTTTTTT. Protein sequence: CASSPLGQGAGELFF. V and J are TRBV5-6 and TRBJ2-2, with 11 bases aligning to TRBD1. The CDR3 is made up of 15 amino acids. The ends lost 4 bases at V and 6 bases at J; junction bases unmatched: 5. The V gene's germline CDR1 is SGHDT and CDR2 YYEEEE.

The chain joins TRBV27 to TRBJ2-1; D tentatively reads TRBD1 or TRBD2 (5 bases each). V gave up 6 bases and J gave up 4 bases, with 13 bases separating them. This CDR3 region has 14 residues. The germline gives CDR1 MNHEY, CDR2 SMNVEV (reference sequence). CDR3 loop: CASSPGHQYNEQFF. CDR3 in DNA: TGTGCCAGCAGCCCGGGGCACCAATACAATGAGCAGTTCTTC.

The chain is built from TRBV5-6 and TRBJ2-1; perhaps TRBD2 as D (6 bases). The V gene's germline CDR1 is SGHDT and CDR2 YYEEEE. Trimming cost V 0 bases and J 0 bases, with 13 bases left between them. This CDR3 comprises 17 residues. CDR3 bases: TGTGCCAGCAGCTTGGGGCGGGGCTTCCTCTCCTACAATGAGCAGTTCTTC. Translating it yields CASSLGRGFLSYNEQFF. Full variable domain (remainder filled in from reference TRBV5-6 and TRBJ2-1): DAGVTQSPTHLIKTRGQQVTLRCSPKSGHDTVSWYQQALGQGPQFIFQYYEEEERQRGNFPDRFSGHQFPNYSSELNVNALLLGDSALYLCASSLGRGFLSYNEQFFGPGTRLTVL.

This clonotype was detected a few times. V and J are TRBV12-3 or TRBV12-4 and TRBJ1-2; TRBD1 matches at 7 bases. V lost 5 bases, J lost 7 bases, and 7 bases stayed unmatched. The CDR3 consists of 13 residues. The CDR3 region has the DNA TGTGCCAGCAGTGGTCCGACAGGGATTGGCTACACCTTC. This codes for CASSGPTGIGYTF.

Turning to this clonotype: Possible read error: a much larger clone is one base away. The CDR3 coding sequence is TGCAGTGCTAGCGCACTAGCGGGAGACCAAGATGAGCAGTTCTTC. It specifies CSASALAGDQDEQFF. The gene calls are TRBV20-1 and TRBJ2-1; 11 bases line up with TRBD2. The CDR3 is 15 residues long. J gave up 8 bases and V 3 bases, and 9 bases lay outside the gene matches. In germline, CDR1 is DFQATT, CDR2 SNEGSKA (reference sequence).

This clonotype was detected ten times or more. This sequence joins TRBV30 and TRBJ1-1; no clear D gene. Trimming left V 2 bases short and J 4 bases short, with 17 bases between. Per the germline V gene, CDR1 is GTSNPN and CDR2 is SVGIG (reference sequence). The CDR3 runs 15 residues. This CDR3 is CAWSSGDGPGTEAFF. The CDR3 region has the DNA TGTGCCTGGAGTTCCGGGGATGGGCCAGGCACTGAAGCTTTCTTT.

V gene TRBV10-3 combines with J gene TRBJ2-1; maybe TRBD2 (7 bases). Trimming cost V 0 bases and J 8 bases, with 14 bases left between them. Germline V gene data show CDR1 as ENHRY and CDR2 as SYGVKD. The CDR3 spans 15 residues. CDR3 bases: TGTGCCATCAGTGAGTCTCTTTGGGGGGGCGATGAGCAGTTCTTC. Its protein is CAISESLWGGDEQFF.

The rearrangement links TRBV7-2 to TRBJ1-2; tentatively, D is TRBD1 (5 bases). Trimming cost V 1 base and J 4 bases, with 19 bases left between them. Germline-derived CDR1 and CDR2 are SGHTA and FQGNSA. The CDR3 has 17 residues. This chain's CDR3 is CASSLVSGLQGAYGYTF. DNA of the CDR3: TGTGCCAGCAGCTTAGTAAGTGGCTTGCAGGGTGCCTATGGCTACACCTTC.

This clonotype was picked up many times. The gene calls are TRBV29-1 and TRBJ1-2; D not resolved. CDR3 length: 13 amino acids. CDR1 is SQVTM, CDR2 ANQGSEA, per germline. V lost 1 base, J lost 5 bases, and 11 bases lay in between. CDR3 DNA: TGCAGCGTTGAAGTAGACACGGAATATGGCTACACCTTC. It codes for CSVEVDTEYGYTF. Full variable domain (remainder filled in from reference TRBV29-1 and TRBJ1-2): SAVISQKPSRDICQRGTSLTIQCQVDSQVTMMFWYRQQPGQSLTLIATANQGSEATYESGFVIDKFPISRPNLTFSTLTVSNMSPEDSSIYLCSVEVDTEYGYTFGSGTRLTVV.

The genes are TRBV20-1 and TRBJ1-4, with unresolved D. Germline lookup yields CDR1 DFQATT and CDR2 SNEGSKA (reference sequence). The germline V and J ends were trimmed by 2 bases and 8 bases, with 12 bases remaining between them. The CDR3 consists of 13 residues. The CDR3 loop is CSARKPRREKLFF. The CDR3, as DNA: TGCAGTGCTAGAAAACCTCGTCGGGAAAAACTGTTTTTT.

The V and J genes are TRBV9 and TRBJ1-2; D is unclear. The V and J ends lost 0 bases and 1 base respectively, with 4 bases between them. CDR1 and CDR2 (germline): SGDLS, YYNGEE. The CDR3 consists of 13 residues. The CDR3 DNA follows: TGTGCCAGCAGCGTAGCCGATAACTATGGCTACACCTTC. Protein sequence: CASSVADNYGYTF.

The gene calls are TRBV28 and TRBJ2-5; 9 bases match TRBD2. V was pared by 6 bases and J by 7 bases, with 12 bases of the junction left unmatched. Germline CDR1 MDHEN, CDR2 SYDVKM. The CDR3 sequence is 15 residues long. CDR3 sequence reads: CASSRASGNWGTQYF. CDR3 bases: TGTGCCAGCAGCAGGGCTAGCGGGAATTGGGGGACCCAGTACTTC.

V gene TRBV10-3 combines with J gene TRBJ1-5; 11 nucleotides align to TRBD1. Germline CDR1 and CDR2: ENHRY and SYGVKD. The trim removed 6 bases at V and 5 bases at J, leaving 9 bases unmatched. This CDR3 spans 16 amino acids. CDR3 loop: CAISRDRGVWDQPQHF. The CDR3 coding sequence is TGTGCCATCAGCCGGGACAGGGGGGTATGGGATCAGCCCCAGCATTTT.